The 24 T cell receptor beta chains below were found in one sample sequenced in a study of cytomegalovirus exposure and HLA in healthy donors. The PCR was carried out with 60 Vbeta primers and 13 Jbeta primers. The protocol was immunoSEQ multiplex PCR, while the TCRdb copy is restricted to in-frame clones and leaves out a portion. The sample contains about 160,000 clones, roughly 84% of which appear only once. The sequencing sample was made of PBMCs. These receptors were taken from a man younger than 40 in good health and CMV-seronegative.

The chain employs TRBV28 and TRBJ1-5, with D uncertain. Trimming removed 4 bases at V and 0 bases at J, with 16 bases between. The CDR3 runs to 17 residues. The germline V gene encodes CDR1 MDHEN and CDR2 SYDVKM. CDR3 region: CASSSVAGTLSNQPQHF. As DNA, the CDR3 is TGTGCCAGCAGTTCCGTTGCGGGTACTCTTAGCAATCAGCCCCAGCATTTT.

The rearrangement joins TRBV7-2 to TRBJ1-1; D possibly corresponds to TRBD1 (6 bases). The CDR3 is made up of 14 amino acids. Germline CDR1 and CDR2: SGHTA and FQGNSA. Trimming cost V 1 base and J 6 bases, with 12 bases left between them. This CDR3 reads CASSLVAGEAEAFF. DNA of the CDR3: TGTGCCAGCAGCTTAGTAGCAGGGGAAGCTGAAGCTTTCTTT.

This chain connects TRBV6-1 to TRBJ1-4, with a tentative D call TRBD1 (6 bases). CDR3 length: 16 residues. V lost 4 bases, J lost 7 bases, and 19 bases lay in between. Germline V gene data show CDR1 as MNHNS and CDR2 as SASEGT. CDR3 sequence reads: CASSAEGEGIGEKLFF. CDR3 in DNA: TGTGCCAGCAGTGCCGAGGGGGAGGGTATTGGTGAAAAACTGTTTTTT.

The chain has TRBV5-8 and TRBJ1-2, with D unresolved. V was cut by 1 base and J by 5 bases, with 3 bases left in between. Looked up from germline, CDR1 is SGHTS and CDR2 is YDEGEE. The CDR3 spans 11 residues. The DNA for the CDR3 is TGTGCCAGCAGCTTGTCTTATGGCTACACCTTC. Its protein product is CASSLSYGYTF.

The gene calls are TRBV11-3 and TRBJ2-1, with 9 bases matching TRBD2. The CDR3 length is 16 residues. Trimming took 0 bases from V and 9 from J; bases not matched to a gene: 9. Per germline, CDR1 SGHNT and CDR2 YENEEA. CDR3 DNA sequence: TGTGCCAGCAGCTTAGATGGGGTAGCGGGAGATTCTGAGCAGTTCTTC. Translated: CASSLDGVAGDSEQFF.

The chain joins TRBV9 to TRBJ1-2; 9 bases match TRBD1. This CDR3 has 14 amino acids. V trimming: 4 bases; J trimming: 6 bases; junction bases outside the gene matches: 7. Germline CDR1 reads SGDLS; CDR2 reads YYNGEE. CDR3 region: CASSTVQGADGYTF. CDR3 coding DNA: TGTGCCAGCAGCACAGTACAGGGGGCGGATGGCTACACCTTC.

This clone was seen a few times. The chain links TRBV6-6 to TRBJ2-3, with TRBD1 matching over 10 bases. The CDR3 spans 15 residues. Germline V gives CDR1 MNHNY, CDR2 SVGAGI (reference sequence). With 6 bases clipped from V and 3 bases from J, the junction kept 6 bases outside the gene matches. The CDR3 spells CASRRQGAPTDTQYF. The DNA of the CDR3 is TGTGCCAGCAGGCGACAGGGGGCGCCTACAGATACGCAGTATTTT.

The V call is TRBV7-2, the J call TRBJ2-7; 9 bases agree with TRBD2. There are 15 residues in the CDR3. Germline-derived CDR1 and CDR2 are SGHTA and FQGNSA. V lost 6 bases to trimming and J lost 4 bases; unmatched junction nucleotides: 10. As DNA, the CDR3 is TGTGCCAGCAGTCGGAGCGGGAGGAACCCTTACGAGCAGTACTTC. Its translation: CASSRSGRNPYEQYF.

The chain has TRBV11-2 and TRBJ2-5; the D gene is possibly TRBD1 (5 bases). CDR1 and CDR2 from the germline V gene are SGHAT and FQNNGV. Trimming removed 1 base from V and 5 bases from J, with 20 bases in between. The length of the CDR3 is 17 residues. The CDR3 DNA follows: TGTGCCAGCAGCTTAGGGGGCCAGACGGGCGTTTGGGAGACCCAGTACTTC. Translation gives CASSLGGQTGVWETQYF.

The chain couples TRBV27 to TRBJ2-7, with TRBD1 as a possible D gene (5 bases). Germline V gives CDR1 MNHEY, CDR2 SMNVEV (reference sequence). This CDR3 contains 15 residues. Trimming left V 6 bases short and J 3 bases short, with 18 bases between. CDR3 in DNA: TGTGCCAGCAGCACCCCCAGGGCAGTCGGCTACGAGCAGTACTTC. It encodes CASSTPRAVGYEQYF.

This clone has only one observation. This chain joins TRBV7-6 and TRBJ2-2; 7 positions agree with TRBD2. CDR1 and CDR2 (germline): SGHVS, FNYEAQ. V was clipped by 3 bases and J by 2 bases; unmatched bases: 6. This CDR3 spans 16 amino acids. CDR3: CASSFGGGGNTGELFF. CDR3 in DNA: TGTGCCAGCAGCTTCGGTGGGGGGGGTAACACCGGGGAGCTGTTTTTT.

This clone was seen only a few times. The V and J genes are TRBV2 and TRBJ2-5, with D uncertain. The J call may be mistaken, given a closer DNA end match to TRBJ2-7. CDR3 length: 14 residues. The germline V gene has CDR1 SNHLY and CDR2 FYNNEI. CDR3 bases: TGTGCCAGCAGTGAACAACAGTCAACCTACGAGCAGTACTTC. Amino acid sequence: CASSEQQSTYEQYF.

The chain links TRBV5-4 to TRBJ1-4, with D perhaps TRBD1 (5 bases). Germline assignment: CDR1 SGHNT and CDR2 YYREEE (reference sequence). The CDR3 totals 14 residues. The V end lost 7 bases, the J end lost 8 bases, and 18 bases lay between the germline ends. The CDR3 protein is CASHTMGLGEKLFF. The CDR3 bases are TGTGCCAGCCATACGATGGGGCTAGGCGAAAAACTGTTTTTT.

The rearrangement joins TRBV4-1 to TRBJ2-1, with D possibly being TRBD2 (6 bases). The V end lost 1 base, the J end lost 1 base, and 8 bases lay between the germline ends. Germline V gives CDR1 MGHRA, CDR2 YSYEKL. The CDR3 is 15 residues long. CDR3 in amino acids: CASSQGGLSYNEQFF. The CDR3 DNA is TGCGCCAGCAGCCAAGGGGGACTTTCCTACAATGAGCAGTTCTTC.

V gene TRBV6-5 combines with J gene TRBJ1-5; 9 bases agree with TRBD1. In germline, CDR1 is MNHEY, CDR2 SVGAGI. The trim removed 6 bases at V and 4 bases at J, leaving 7 bases unmatched. The CDR3 sequence is 15 residues long. CDR3 bases: TGTGCCAGCAGCTCGGACAGGGGTGGTAATCAGCCCCAGCATTTT. Protein sequence: CASSSDRGGNQPQHF.

This clone was seen only once. The V and J genes are TRBV7-9 and TRBJ2-1; the D gene is possibly TRBD1 (5 bases). The CDR3 has 14 amino acids. Per the germline V gene, CDR1 is SEHNR and CDR2 is FQNEAQ (reference sequence). The germline V and J ends were trimmed by 5 bases and 2 bases, with 10 bases remaining between them. The CDR3 sequence: CASSPGITYNEQFF. CDR3 nucleotides: TGTGCCAGCAGCCCAGGGATAACCTACAATGAGCAGTTCTTC.

As to this clone: The sample contains more than one DNA sequence encoding this CDR3. This sequence joins TRBV4-1 and TRBJ1-6, with 7 bases fitting TRBD1. J gave up 8 bases and V 3 bases, and 16 bases lay outside the gene matches. This CDR3 is 18 amino acids long. The germline V gene has CDR1 MGHRA and CDR2 YSYEKL. The chain's CDR3 is CASSQGPDRADGDSPLHF. The DNA of the CDR3 is TGCGCCAGCAGCCAGGGACCCGACAGGGCGGACGGTGATTCACCCCTCCACTTT.

V usage is TRBV6-1 and J usage is TRBJ1-5; weak D call: TRBD1 (6 bases). V was pared by 6 bases and J by 3 bases, with 9 bases between. The CDR3 runs to 13 residues. Germline V lookup: CDR1 MNHNS, CDR2 SASEGT. CDR3 region: CASRDSSNQPQHF. The CDR3 DNA is TGTGCCAGCAGGGACAGCTCCAATCAGCCCCAGCATTTT.

The V call is TRBV28, the J call TRBJ2-7; 12 positions agree with TRBD1. The CDR3 runs to 20 residues. The germline CDR1 and CDR2 sequences are MDHEN and SYDVKM. J was trimmed by 4 bases and V by 6 bases; bases with no gene match: 22. The CDR3 DNA is TGTGCCAGCAGCCGTCGGGACATGATCTTAAGGGGACAGGGGGCTTACGAGCAGTACTTC. This translates into CASSRRDMILRGQGAYEQYF. Complete variable domain (other parts from reference TRBV28 and TRBJ2-7): DVKVTQSSRYLVKRTGEKVFLECVQDMDHENMFWYRQDPGLGLRLIYFSYDVKMKEKGDIPEGYSVSREKKERFSLILESASTNQTSMYLCASSRRDMILRGQGAYEQYFGPGTRLTVT.

This chain uses TRBV7-9 with TRBJ2-5, with 12 nucleotides matching TRBD1. V shed 5 bases, J shed 7 bases, and the junction held 17 bases outside the gene matches. CDR1 is SEHNR, CDR2 FQNEAQ, per germline (reference sequence). There are 18 residues in the CDR3. CDR3 nucleotide sequence: TGTGCCAGCAGCCCCGGAACCGGGACAGGGGGCTATTCAGGGACCCAGTACTTC. Translation: CASSPGTGTGGYSGTQYF. The full variable domain, in which reference TRBV7-9 and TRBJ2-5 provide the parts outside the CDR3, is DTGVSQNPRHKITKRGQNVTFRCDPISEHNRLYWYRQTLGQGPEFLTYFQNEAQLEKSRLLSDRFSAERPKGSFSTLEIQRTEQGDSAMYLCASSPGTGTGGYSGTQYFGPGTRLLVL.

This clone was seen just once. This chain connects TRBV6-6 to TRBJ1-1; a possible D gene is TRBD1 (5 bases). CDR3 length: 15 residues. Germline V gives CDR1 MNHNY, CDR2 SVGAGI (reference sequence). V was cut by 6 bases and J by 2 bases, with 16 bases left in between. CDR3 coding DNA: TGTGCCAGCAGCTTCCCCGGGGGTCTTAACACTGAAGCTTTCTTT. This sequence encodes CASSFPGGLNTEAFF.

The chain links TRBV5-1 to TRBJ1-2; no reliable D call. The CDR3 sequence is 16 residues long. Germline V CDR1 and CDR2: SGHRS, YFSETQ. Trimming removed 2 bases at V and 6 bases at J, with 20 bases between. The CDR3 is CASSFWSGALSDGYTF. CDR3 DNA: TGCGCCAGCAGCTTCTGGTCGGGAGCCCTTTCTGATGGCTACACCTTC.

The chain carries TRBV9 and TRBJ1-6; 8 bases agree with TRBD1. The CDR3 is made up of 14 amino acids. Germline assignment: CDR1 SGDLS and CDR2 YYNGEE. V was clipped by 1 base and J by 8 bases; unmatched bases: 2. CDR3 residues: CASSVQGADSPLHF. The CDR3 bases are TGTGCCAGCAGCGTACAGGGGGCGGATTCACCCCTCCACTTT.

The rearrangement links TRBV30 to TRBJ1-2, with D tentatively TRBD1 (6 bases). Trimming removed 1 base at V and 4 bases at J, with 16 bases between. Germline assignment: CDR1 GTSNPN and CDR2 SVGIG (reference sequence). This CDR3 region has 15 residues. In DNA form, the CDR3 reads TGTGCCTGGAGTGGGGCGGGGGCGGATGGCTATGGCTACACCTTC. As protein: CAWSGAGADGYGYTF.